This T cell receptor (beta chain) comes out of a study of post-analysis software for immune sequencing data. Overall study context: Clinical courses comprised relapsing-remitting, secondary progressive and progressive-relapsing multiple sclerosis. Study results and caveats: Batch-matched samples strongly co-clustered by F measure. Multiple sclerosis patients had significantly lower normalized Chao1 diversity than controls. In patients, TRBV5-6, TRBV5-1 and TRBV20-1 belonged to roughly five TRBV segments found more frequently than in controls.

This clonotype was counted a few times. Its target is not known. Included in the TCR beta cDNA libraries were unique molecular identifiers. T cells, about 0.95 to 10 million of them, yielded roughly 470,000 cDNA molecules. Each CDR3 protein gets one entry after TCRdb re-called the PCR reads with MiXCR. The repertoire includes roughly 400,000 distinct CDR3 sequences, about 39% of them detected once, and 7.5% to 8.5% sits in the top ten. CDR3 length: 17 amino acids. J was trimmed by 1 base and V by 2 bases; bases with no gene match: 9. The V gene's germline CDR1 is LNHNV and CDR2 YYDKDF (reference sequence).

This TCR was sampled from a girl aged 2 to 9 with multiple sclerosis. Sequencing was performed on blood. The chain is built from TRBV15 and TRBJ2-5, with 8 bases that match TRBD1. CDR3 amino acids: CATSRPRTGISQETQYF. The CDR3 nucleotides are TGTGCCACCAGCAGACCCAGGACAGGGATTAGCCAAGAGACCCAGTACTTC.